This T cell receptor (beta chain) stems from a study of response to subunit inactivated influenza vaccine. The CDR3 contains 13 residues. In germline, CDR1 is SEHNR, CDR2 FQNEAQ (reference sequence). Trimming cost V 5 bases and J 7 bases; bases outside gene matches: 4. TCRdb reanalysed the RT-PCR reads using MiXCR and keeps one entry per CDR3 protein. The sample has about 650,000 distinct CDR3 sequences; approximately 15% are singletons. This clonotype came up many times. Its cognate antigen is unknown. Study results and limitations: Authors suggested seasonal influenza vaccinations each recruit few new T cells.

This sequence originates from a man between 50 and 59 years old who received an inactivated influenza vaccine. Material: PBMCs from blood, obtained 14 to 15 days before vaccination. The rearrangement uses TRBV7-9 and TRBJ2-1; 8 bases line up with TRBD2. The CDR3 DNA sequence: TGTGCCAGCAGCAGGACTAGCTCGAATGAGCAGTTCTTC. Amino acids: CASSRTSSNEQFF.